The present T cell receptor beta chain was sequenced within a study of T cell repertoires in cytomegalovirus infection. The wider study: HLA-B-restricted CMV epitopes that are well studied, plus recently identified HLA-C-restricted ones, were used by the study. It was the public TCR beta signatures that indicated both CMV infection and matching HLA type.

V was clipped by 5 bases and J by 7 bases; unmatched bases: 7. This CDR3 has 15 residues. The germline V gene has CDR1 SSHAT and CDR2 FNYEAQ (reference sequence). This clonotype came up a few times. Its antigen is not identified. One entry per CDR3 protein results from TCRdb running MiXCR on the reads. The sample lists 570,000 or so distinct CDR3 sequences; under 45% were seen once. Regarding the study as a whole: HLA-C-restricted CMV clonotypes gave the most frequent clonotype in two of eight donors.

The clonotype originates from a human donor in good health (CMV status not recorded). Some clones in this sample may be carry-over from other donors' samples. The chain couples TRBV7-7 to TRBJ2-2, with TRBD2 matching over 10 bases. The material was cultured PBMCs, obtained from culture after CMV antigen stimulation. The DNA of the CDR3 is TGTGCCAGCAGCACCGGACTAGCGGAGTTCGGGGAGCTGTTTTTT. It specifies CASSTGLAEFGELFF. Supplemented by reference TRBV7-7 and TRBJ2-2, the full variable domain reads GAGVSQSPRYKVTKRGQDVTLRCDPISSHATLYWYQQALGQGPEFLTYFNYEAQPDKSGLPSDRFSAERPEGSISTLTIQRTEQRDSAMYRCASSTGLAEFGELFFGEGSRLTVL.